This TCR beta chain emerged from a study of CD8 T cells in ankylosing spondylitis. This clonotype has a handful of counts. Its specificity is not known. Quantitative 5'-RACE with molecular barcodes produced the TCR beta libraries. TCRdb re-derived calls from the 5' RACE reads in MiXCR, one entry per CDR3 protein. The sample lists about 540,000 distinct CDR3 sequences; roughly 13% were seen once. Trimming took off 4 bases at V and 2 bases at J, with 15 bases between the two ends. This CDR3 contains 16 residues. Germline V gene lookup returns CDR1 MNHEY and CDR2 SVGEGT. Findings of the study overall: A subset of motif variants has previously been described in the synovial fluid and blood of reactive arthritis. From matched ankylosing spondylitis synovial fluid, disease-linked clones were reportedly recovered at significantly enriched levels. Made up of several highly homologous variants, a TCR beta motif appeared characteristic of ankylosing spondylitis blood.

This chain joins TRBV6-2 or TRBV6-3 and TRBJ2-1, with D maybe TRBD2 (6 bases). The sequence came from a male donor with ankylosing spondylitis. Sequencing input: blood, either unsorted or a sorted T cell fraction (not recorded which). CDR3 residues: CASSSLAGLTYNEQFF. The CDR3 DNA reads as TGTGCCAGCAGTTCTCTTGCGGGATTAACCTACAATGAGCAGTTCTTC.